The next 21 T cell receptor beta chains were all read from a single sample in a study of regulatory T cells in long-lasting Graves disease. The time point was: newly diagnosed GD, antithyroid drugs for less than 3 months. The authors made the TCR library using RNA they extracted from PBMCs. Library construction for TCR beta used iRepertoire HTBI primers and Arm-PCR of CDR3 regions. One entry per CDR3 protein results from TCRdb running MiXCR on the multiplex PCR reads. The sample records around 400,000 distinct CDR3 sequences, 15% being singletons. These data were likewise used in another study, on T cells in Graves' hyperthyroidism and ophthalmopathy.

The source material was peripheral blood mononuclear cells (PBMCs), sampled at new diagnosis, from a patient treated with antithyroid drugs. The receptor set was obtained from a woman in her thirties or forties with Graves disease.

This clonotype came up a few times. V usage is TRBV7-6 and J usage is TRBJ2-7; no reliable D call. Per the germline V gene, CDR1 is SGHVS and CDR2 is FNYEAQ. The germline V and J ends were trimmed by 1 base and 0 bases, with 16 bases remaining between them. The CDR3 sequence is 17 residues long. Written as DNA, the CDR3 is TGTGCCAGCAGCTTAGGGTCAGGCCCCACGAGCTCCTACGAGCAGTACTTC. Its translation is CASSLGSGPTSSYEQYF.

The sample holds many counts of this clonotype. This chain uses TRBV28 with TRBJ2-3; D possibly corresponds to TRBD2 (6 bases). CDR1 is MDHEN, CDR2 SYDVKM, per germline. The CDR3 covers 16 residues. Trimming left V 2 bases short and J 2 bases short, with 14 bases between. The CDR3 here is CASSLRMGGPTDTQYF. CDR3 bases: TGTGCCAGCAGTTTACGGATGGGGGGACCCACAGATACGCAGTATTTT.

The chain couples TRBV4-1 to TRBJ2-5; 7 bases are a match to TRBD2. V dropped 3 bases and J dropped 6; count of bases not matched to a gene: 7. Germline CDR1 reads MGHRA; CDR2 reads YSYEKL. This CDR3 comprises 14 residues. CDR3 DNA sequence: TGCGCCAGCAGCCACCCGGGGAGGGAGAAGACCCAGTACTTC. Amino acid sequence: CASSHPGREKTQYF.

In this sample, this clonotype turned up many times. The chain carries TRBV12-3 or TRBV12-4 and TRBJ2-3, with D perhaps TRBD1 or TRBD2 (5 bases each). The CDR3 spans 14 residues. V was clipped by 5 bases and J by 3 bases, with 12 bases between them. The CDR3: CASSAGGATDTQYF. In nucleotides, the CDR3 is TGTGCCAGCAGTGCTGGGGGAGCAACAGATACGCAGTATTTT.

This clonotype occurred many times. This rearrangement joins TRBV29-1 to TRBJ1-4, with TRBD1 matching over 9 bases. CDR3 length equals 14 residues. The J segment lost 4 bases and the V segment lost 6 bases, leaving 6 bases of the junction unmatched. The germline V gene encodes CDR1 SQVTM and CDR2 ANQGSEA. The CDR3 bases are TGCAGCGTCGCAACAGGGGGCAGTAATGAAAAACTGTTTTTT. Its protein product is CSVATGGSNEKLFF. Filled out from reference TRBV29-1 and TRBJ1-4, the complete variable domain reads SAVISQKPSRDICQRGTSLTIQCQVDSQVTMMFWYRQQPGQSLTLIATANQGSEATYESGFVIDKFPISRPNLTFSTLTVSNMSPEDSSIYLCSVATGGSNEKLFFGSGTQLSVL.

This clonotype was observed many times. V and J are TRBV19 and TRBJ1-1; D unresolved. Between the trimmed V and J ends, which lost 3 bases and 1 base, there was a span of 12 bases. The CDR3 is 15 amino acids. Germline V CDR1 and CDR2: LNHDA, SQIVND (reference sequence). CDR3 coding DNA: TGTGCCAGTAGTATCTTGTCCAGCCCGAACACTGAAGCTTTCTTT. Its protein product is CASSILSSPNTEAFF.

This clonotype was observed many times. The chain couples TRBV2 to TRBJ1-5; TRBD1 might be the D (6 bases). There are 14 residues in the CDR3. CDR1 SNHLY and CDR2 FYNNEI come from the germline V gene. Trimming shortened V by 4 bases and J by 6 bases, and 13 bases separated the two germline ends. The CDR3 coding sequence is TGTGCCAGCAGTGCAGAAGGGGGACTTCAGCCCCAGCATTTT. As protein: CASSAEGGLQPQHF.

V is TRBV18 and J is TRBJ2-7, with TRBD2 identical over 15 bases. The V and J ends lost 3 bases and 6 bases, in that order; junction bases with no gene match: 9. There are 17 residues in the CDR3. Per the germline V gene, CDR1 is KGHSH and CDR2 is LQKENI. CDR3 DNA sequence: TGTGCCAGCTCACCCCCGGGACTAGCGGGGGGAGGTGGCGAGCAGTACTTC. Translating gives CASSPPGLAGGGGEQYF.

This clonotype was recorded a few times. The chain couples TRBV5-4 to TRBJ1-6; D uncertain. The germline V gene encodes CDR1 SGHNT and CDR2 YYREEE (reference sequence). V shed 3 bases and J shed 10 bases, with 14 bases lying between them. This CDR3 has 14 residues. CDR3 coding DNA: TGTGCCAGCAGCTCCAAGGACCAGGCCTCACCCCTCCACTTT. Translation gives CASSSKDQASPLHF.

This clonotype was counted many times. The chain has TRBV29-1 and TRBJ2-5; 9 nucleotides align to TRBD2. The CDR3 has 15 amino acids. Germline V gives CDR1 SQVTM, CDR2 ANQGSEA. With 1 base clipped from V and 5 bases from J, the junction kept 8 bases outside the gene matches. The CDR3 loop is CSVEGISGRVETQYF. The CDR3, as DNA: TGCAGCGTTGAAGGGATTAGCGGGAGAGTTGAGACCCAGTACTTC. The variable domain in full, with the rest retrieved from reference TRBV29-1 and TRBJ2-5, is SAVISQKPSRDICQRGTSLTIQCQVDSQVTMMFWYRQQPGQSLTLIATANQGSEATYESGFVIDKFPISRPNLTFSTLTVSNMSPEDSSIYLCSVEGISGRVETQYFGPGTRLLVL.

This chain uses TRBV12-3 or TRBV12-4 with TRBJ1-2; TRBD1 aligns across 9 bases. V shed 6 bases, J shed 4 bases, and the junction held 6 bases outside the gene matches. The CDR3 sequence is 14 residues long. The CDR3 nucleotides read TGTGCCAGCAGGCCTCCGACAGGGGGCTATGGCTACACCTTC. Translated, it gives CASRPPTGGYGYTF.

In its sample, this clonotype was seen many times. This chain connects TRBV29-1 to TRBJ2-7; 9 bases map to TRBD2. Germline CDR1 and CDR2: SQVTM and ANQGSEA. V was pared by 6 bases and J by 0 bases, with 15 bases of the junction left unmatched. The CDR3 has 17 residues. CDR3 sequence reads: CSVTPTSGGGASYEQYF. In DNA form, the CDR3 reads TGCAGCGTAACCCCGACTAGCGGAGGAGGCGCCTCCTACGAGCAGTACTTC.

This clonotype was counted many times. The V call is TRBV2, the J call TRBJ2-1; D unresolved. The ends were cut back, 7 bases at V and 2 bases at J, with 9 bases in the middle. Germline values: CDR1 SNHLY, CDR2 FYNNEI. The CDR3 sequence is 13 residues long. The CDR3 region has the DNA TGTGCCAGCAATAAGGGCGCCTACAATGAGCAGTTCTTC. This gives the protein CASNKGAYNEQFF.

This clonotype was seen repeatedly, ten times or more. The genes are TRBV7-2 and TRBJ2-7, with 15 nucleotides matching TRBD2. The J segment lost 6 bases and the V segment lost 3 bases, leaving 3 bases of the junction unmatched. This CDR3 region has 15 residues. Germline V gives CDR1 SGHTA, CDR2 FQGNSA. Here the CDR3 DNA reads TGTGCCAGCAGCTTCCGGACTAGCGGGAGGGCCGAGCAGTACTTC. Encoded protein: CASSFRTSGRAEQYF.

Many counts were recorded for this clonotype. The DNA for the CDR3 is TGTGCCAGCAGCTCAAGAGGAACGCGGGAGGGCCCCTACGAGCAGTACTTC. Its protein is CASSSRGTREGPYEQYF. The chain couples TRBV7-2 to TRBJ2-7; 9 bases map to TRBD2. There are 17 residues in the CDR3. Looked up from germline, CDR1 is SGHTA and CDR2 is FQGNSA. With V trimmed by 4 bases and J by 2 bases, 12 bases remained unmatched.

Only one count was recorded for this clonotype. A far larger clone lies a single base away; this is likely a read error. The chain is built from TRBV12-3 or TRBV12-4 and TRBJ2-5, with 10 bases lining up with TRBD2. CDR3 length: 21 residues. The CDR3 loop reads CASSSSKRGLAGVSSVDEQLF. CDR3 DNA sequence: TGTGCCAGCAGTTCGTCTAAAAGGGGCCTAGCGGGAGTAAGTTCGGTCGATGAGCAGTTATTC.

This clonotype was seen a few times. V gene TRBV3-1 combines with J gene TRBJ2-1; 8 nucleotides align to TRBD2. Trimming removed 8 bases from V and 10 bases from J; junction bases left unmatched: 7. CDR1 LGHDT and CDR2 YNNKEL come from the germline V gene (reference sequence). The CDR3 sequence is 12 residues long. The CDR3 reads CASDRGGPEQFF. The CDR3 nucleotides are TGTGCCAGCGATCGGGGGGGACCAGAGCAGTTCTTC.

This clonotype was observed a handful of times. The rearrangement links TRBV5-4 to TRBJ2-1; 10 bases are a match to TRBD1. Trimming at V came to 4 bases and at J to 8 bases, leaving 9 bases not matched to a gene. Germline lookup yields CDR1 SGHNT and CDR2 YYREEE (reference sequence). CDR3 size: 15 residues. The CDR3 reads CASSHGTGVIDEQFF. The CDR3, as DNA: TGTGCCAGCAGCCACGGGACAGGGGTAATCGATGAGCAGTTCTTC.

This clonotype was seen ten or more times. In DNA form, the CDR3 reads TGCGCCAGCAGCCAAGCTAGGACAGGGGGCCTAGACACTGAAGCTTTCTTT. It encodes CASSQARTGGLDTEAFF. The chain couples TRBV4-3 to TRBJ1-1, with 11 bases fitting TRBD1. V dropped 1 base and J dropped 3; count of bases not matched to a gene: 7. CDR3 length: 17 residues. From germline, CDR1 is LGHNA and CDR2 YSLEER.

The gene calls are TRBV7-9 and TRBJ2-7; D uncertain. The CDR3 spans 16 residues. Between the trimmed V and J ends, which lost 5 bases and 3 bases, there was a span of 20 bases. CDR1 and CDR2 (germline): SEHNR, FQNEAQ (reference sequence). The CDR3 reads CASSHLRSSRSYEQYF. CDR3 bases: TGTGCCAGCAGCCATCTCCGGAGTAGTAGAAGCTACGAGCAGTACTTC.

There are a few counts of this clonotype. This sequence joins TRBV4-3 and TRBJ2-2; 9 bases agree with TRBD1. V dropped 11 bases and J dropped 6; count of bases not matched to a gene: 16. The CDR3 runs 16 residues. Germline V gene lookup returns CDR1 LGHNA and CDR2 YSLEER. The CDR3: CAASQPGQGIAGELFF. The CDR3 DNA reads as TGCGCCGCCTCCCAACCGGGACAGGGTATCGCCGGGGAGCTGTTTTTT.